This TCR beta chain was sequenced during a study of cytomegalovirus exposure and HLA in healthy donors. Measured with immunoSEQ multiplex PCR; TCRdb has only the in-frame clones, and not every one. The sample yields around 190,000 clones, roughly 81% seen once. This clone was seen a few times. Antigen: not known. The study, taken as a whole, reports: The tendency of first-cohort TCR clusters to co-occur in the 120 or so validation repertoires was identified by a subsequent analysis. In vitro testing confirmed three CMV-associated chains as specific for CMV antigens.

V lost 1 base and J lost 7, with 5 bases in between. Germline CDR1 SGHAT, CDR2 FQNNGV. The CDR3 covers 13 residues. Separation from the approximately 670-subject first cohort characterized the roughly 120-subject validation cohort, to which the donors belonged. The clonotype originates from a woman aged 25 to 39 in good health and CMV-seronegative. Sample: PBMCs. The chain has TRBV11-2 and TRBJ1-6; D is unresolved. This chain's CDR3 is CASSLAVNSPLHF. The CDR3 DNA reads TGTGCCAGCAGCTTAGCCGTCAATTCACCCCTCCACTTT.